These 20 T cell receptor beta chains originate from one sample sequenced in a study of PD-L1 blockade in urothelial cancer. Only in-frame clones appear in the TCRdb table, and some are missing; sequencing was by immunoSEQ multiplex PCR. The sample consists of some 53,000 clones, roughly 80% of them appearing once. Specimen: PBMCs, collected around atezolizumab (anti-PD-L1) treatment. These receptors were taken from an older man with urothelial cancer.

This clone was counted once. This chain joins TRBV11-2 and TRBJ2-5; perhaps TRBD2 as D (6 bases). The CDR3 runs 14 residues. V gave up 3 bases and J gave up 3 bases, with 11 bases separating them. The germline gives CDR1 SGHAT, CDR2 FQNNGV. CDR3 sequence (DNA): TGTGCCAGCAGCTTCGGGACTGTAAAAGAGACCCAGTACTTC. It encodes CASSFGTVKETQYF.

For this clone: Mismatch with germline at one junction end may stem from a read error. CDR3 sequence reads: CASSLGQGADTQYF. The CDR3 region has the DNA TGTGCTAGCAGCTTAGGGCAGGGGGCAGATACGCAGTATTTT. This chain joins TRBV7-7 and TRBJ2-3, with 7 bases aligning to TRBD1. CDR1 is SSHAT and CDR2 is FNYEAQ in the germline V gene (reference sequence). The CDR3 consists of 14 residues. Together with reference TRBV7-7 and TRBJ2-3, the CDR3 gives the full variable domain: GAGVSQSPRYKVTKRGQDVTLRCDPISSHATLYWYQQALGQGPEFLTYFNYEAQPDKSGLPSDRFSAERPEGSISTLTIQRTEQRDSAMYRCASSLGQGADTQYFGPGTRLTVL.

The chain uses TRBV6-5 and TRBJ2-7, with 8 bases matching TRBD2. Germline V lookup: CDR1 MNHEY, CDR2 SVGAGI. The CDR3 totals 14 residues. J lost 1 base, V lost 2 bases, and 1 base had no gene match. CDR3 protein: CASSYRGGSYEQYF. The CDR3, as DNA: TGTGCCAGCAGTTACCGGGGGGGGTCCTACGAGCAGTACTTC.

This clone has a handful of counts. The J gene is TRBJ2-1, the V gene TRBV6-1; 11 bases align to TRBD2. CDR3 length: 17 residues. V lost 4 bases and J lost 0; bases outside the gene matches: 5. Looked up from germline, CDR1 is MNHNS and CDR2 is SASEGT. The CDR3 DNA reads TGTGCCAGCAGTGCACTAGCGGGAGACGTCTCCTACAATGAGCAGTTCTTC. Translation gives CASSALAGDVSYNEQFF.

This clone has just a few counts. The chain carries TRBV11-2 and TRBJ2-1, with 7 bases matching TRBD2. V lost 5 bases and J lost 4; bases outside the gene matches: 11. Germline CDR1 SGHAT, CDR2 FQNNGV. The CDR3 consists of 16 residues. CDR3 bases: TGTGCCAGCAGCGTATATAGCGGGCTGGGGTACAATGAGCAGTTCTTC. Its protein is CASSVYSGLGYNEQFF.

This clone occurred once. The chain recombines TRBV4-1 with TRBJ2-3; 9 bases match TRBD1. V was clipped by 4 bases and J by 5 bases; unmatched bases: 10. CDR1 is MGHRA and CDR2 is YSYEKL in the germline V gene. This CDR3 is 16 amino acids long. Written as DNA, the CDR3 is TGCGCCAGCAGCCGCGTAACAGGGGGCGCCGAAGATACGCAGTATTTT. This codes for CASSRVTGGAEDTQYF.

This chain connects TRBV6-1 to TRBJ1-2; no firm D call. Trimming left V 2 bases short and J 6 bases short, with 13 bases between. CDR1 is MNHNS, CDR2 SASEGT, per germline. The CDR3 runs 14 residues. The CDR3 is CASSELGREDGYTF. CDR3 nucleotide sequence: TGTGCCAGCAGTGAATTAGGACGGGAGGATGGCTACACCTTC.

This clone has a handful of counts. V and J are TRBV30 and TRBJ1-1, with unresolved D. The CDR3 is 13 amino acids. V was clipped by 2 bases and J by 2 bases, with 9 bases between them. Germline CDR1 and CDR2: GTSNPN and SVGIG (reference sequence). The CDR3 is CAWSRIANTEAFF. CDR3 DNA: TGTGCCTGGAGTAGGATAGCAAACACTGAAGCTTTCTTT.

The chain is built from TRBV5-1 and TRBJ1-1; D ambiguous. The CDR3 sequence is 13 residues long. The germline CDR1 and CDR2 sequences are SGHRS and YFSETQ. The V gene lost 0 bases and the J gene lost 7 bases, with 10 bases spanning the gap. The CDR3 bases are TGCGCCAGCAGCTTGGAGCGAGAGGGTGAAGCTTTCTTT. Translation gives CASSLEREGEAFF.

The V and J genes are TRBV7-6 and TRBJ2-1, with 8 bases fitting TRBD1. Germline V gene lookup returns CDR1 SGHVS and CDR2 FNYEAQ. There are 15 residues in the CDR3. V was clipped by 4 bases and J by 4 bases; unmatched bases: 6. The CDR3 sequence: CASSWGTGYYNEQFF. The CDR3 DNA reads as TGTGCCAGCAGCTGGGGGACAGGTTATTACAATGAGCAGTTCTTC.

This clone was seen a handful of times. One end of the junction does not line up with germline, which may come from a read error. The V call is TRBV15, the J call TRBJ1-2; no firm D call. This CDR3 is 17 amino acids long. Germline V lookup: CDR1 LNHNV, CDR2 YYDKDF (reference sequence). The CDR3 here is CATSRDLTLRPKYGYTF. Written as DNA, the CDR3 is TGTGCCACCAGCAGAGATCTTACCCTTCGTCCTAAGTATGGCTACACCTTC.

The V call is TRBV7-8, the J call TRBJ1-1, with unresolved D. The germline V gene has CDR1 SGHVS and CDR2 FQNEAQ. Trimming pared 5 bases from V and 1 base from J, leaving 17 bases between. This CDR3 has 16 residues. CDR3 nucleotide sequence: TGTGCCAGCAGCCCCCGGGAGGGCGGGTGGAACACTGAAGCTTTCTTT. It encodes CASSPREGGWNTEAFF.

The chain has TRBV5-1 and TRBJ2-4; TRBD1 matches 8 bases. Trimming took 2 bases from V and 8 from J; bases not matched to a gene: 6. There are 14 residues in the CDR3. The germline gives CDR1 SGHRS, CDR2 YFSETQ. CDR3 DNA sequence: TGCGCCAGCAGCTTTACCGGACAGGGTGACATTCAGTACTTC. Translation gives CASSFTGQGDIQYF.

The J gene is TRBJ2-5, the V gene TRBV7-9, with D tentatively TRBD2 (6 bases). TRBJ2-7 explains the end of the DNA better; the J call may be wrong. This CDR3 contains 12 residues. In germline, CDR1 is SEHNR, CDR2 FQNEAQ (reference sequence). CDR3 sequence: CASTRGSYEQYF. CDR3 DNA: TGTGCCAGCACGCGGGGCTCCTACGAGCAGTACTTC.

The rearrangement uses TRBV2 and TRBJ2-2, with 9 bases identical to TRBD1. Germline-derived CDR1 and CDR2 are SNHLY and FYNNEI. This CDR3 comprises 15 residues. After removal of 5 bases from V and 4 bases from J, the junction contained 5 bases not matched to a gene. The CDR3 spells CASSIGQGTTGELFF. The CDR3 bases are TGTGCCAGCAGTATTGGACAGGGGACCACCGGGGAGCTGTTTTTT.

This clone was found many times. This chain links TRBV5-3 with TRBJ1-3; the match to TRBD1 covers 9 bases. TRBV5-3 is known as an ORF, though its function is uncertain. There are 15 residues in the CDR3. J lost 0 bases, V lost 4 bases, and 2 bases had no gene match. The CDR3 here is CARSGQGSSGNTIYF. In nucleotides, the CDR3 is TGTGCCAGAAGCGGACAGGGGAGCTCTGGAAACACCATATATTTT.

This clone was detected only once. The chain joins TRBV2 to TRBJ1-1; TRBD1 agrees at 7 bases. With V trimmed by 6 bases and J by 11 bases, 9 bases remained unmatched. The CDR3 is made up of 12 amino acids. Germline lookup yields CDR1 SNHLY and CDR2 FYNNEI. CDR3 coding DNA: TGTGCCAGCAGCGGACAGGTGGCCTCGGCTTTCTTT. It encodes CASSGQVASAFF.

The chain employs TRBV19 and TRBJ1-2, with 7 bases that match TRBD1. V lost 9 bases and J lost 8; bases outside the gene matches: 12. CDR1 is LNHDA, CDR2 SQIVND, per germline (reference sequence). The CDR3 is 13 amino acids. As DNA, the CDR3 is TGTGCCAGCGGGTCCCGGGACAGAAGAGGCTACACCTTC. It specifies CASGSRDRRGYTF.

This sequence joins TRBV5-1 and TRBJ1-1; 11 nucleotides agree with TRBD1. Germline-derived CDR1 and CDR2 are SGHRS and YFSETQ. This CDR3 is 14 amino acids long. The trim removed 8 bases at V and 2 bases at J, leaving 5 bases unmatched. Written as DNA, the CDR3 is TGCGCCAGTGGGACAGGGGGAAGTAACACTGAAGCTTTCTTT. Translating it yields CASGTGGSNTEAFF. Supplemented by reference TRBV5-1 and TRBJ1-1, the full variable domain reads KAGVTQTPRYLIKTRGQQVTLSCSPISGHRSVSWYQQTPGQGLQFLFEYFSETQRNKGNFPGRFSGRQFSNSRSEMNVSTLELGDSALYLCASGTGGSNTEAFFGQGTRLTVV.

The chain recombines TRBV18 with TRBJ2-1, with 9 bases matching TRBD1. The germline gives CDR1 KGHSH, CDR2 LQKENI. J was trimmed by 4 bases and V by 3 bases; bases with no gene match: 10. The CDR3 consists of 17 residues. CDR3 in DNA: TGTGCCAGCTCACCCCAGGACAGGGGAGGAATTTACAATGAGCAGTTCTTC. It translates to CASSPQDRGGIYNEQFF.